Presented here are 19 T cell receptor beta chains from one specimen sequenced in a study of CD8+CD57+ T cells in acquired aplastic anemia. Genomic DNA templated the TCR beta VDJ and CDR3 profiling. From the reads, TCRdb called clonotypes with MiXCR, one entry per CDR3 protein. The sample records 400,000 to 450,000 distinct CDR3 sequences, about 70% being singletons. The sample was sorted CD4+, CD8+, or CD8+CD57+ T cells (not recorded which) from PBMCs. Receptors originate from a human donor in good health, serving as a control.

Turning to this clonotype: One end of the junction does not line up with germline, which may come from a read error. The chain employs TRBV7-3 and TRBJ2-4, with unresolved D. Per germline, CDR1 SGHTA and CDR2 FQGTGA. The CDR3 sequence is 15 residues long. CDR3 DNA sequence: TGCGCCAGCAGCCACGGGCCGAAATGCAACTTCGTGCAGTACTTC. Amino acid sequence: CASSHGPKCNFVQYF.

Worth noting for this clonotype: At one end the junction does not follow the germline gene, possibly because of a read error. V gene TRBV5-1 combines with J gene TRBJ2-1; tentative D call: TRBD2 (5 bases). Germline V gene sequence: CDR1 SGHRS, CDR2 YFSETQ. This CDR3 region has 14 residues. In DNA form, the CDR3 reads TGTGCCACCAGCAGAGAGGGAACCTACAATGAGCAGTTCTTC. Amino acid sequence: CATSREGTYNEQFF.

The CDR3 coding sequence is TGTGCCAGCACCGGGACAGGGAACTATGGCTACACCTTC. It encodes CASTGTGNYGYTF. The chain combines TRBV6-5 with TRBJ1-2; 9 positions agree with TRBD1. Germline CDR1 reads MNHEY; CDR2 reads SVGAGI. J was trimmed by 2 bases and V by 7 bases; bases with no gene match: 2. The CDR3 consists of 13 residues.

The chain combines TRBV9 with TRBJ2-3; D call uncertain. V shed 0 bases and J shed 15 bases, with 17 bases lying between them. Germline V gene sequence: CDR1 SGDLS, CDR2 YYNGEE. The CDR3 contains 13 residues. CDR3 DNA sequence: TGTGCCAGCAGCGTAGAAGGCACACAAGAGAACTATTTT. Translated, it gives CASSVEGTQENYF.

This clonotype occurred many times. V and J are TRBV4-3 and TRBJ1-1, with 9 bases matching TRBD1. The V gene end was trimmed by 4 bases and the J gene end by 5 bases; junction bases not matched to a gene: 8. The CDR3 is 15 residues long. Looked up from germline, CDR1 is LGHNA and CDR2 is YSLEER. The CDR3 loop reads CASSRGGQGKTEAFF. In nucleotides, the CDR3 is TGCGCCAGCAGCCGGGGGGGACAGGGTAAGACTGAAGCTTTCTTT.

The V call is TRBV9, the J call TRBJ1-2; TRBD1 matches at 7 bases. CDR3 length: 15 residues. Losses at the gene ends were 4 bases for V and 6 bases for J; bases not matched to a gene: 12. Germline-derived CDR1 and CDR2 are SGDLS and YYNGEE. CDR3 amino acids: CASSWTGRDSDGYTF. In nucleotides, the CDR3 is TGTGCCAGCAGCTGGACGGGCCGGGACAGTGATGGCTACACCTTC.

Comments on this clonotype: A single base separates this from a much larger clone, so it may be a read error. V is TRBV30 and J is TRBJ1-4, with a possible D match to TRBD1 (6 bases). The germline V gene has CDR1 GTSNPN and CDR2 SVGIG (reference sequence). The CDR3 consists of 13 residues. The CDR3 nucleotides are TGTGCCTGGAGAGGGGGTTGGGGTGAAAGACTGTTTTTT. This translates into CAWRGGWGERLFF.

J is TRBJ1-2 and V is TRBV12-3 or TRBV12-4; D might be TRBD1 (6 bases). The CDR3 runs 14 residues. Between the trimmed V and J ends, which lost 7 bases and 4 bases, there was a span of 16 bases. DNA for the CDR3: TGTGCCAGCACCAATGGGGGGCCGGGCTATGGCTACACCTTC. This sequence encodes CASTNGGPGYGYTF.

V gene TRBV7-2 combines with J gene TRBJ1-1; the D is unclear. CDR1 SGHTA and CDR2 FQGNSA come from the germline V gene. The CDR3 extends over 16 amino acids. V gave up 1 base and J gave up 2 bases, with 14 bases separating them. CDR3 region: CASSLGWRRANTEAFF. CDR3 nucleotides: TGTGCCAGCAGCTTAGGGTGGAGACGGGCTAACACTGAAGCTTTCTTT.

The sample holds one count of this clonotype. The DNA is omitted, as the CDR3 cannot be located on it reliably, and the CDR3 follows TCRdb's listing. This chain links TRBV7-2 with TRBJ2-3; the D call TRBD1 from the table was never checked on the DNA. The CDR3 numbers 14 amino acids, ends counted. The germline gives CDR1 SGHTA, CDR2 FQGNSA. CDR3: CASSWAWGAYTQYF.

The rearrangement joins TRBV7-9 to TRBJ2-3; 10 bases agree with TRBD1. Germline V gene data show CDR1 as SEHNR and CDR2 as FQNEAQ (reference sequence). J was trimmed by 4 bases and V by 3 bases; bases with no gene match: 4. CDR3 length: 15 residues. CDR3: CASSLRGQGADTQYF. Here the CDR3 DNA reads TGTGCCAGCAGCTTGAGAGGACAGGGGGCAGATACGCAGTATTTT.

In this sample, this clonotype turned up a few times. The rearrangement links TRBV15 to TRBJ1-2, with TRBD1 identical over 9 bases. Germline CDR1 and CDR2: LNHNV and YYDKDF (reference sequence). V was pared by 2 bases and J by 8 bases, with 9 bases of the junction left unmatched. The CDR3 spans 15 residues. For the CDR3, the DNA is TGTGCCACCAGCAGACCGGGACAGGGTTTCGGCGGCTACACCTTC. Protein: CATSRPGQGFGGYTF.

The chain uses TRBV9 and TRBJ1-2; 9 bases match TRBD1. The CDR3 is 15 residues long. In germline, CDR1 is SGDLS, CDR2 YYNGEE. Trimming cost V 3 bases and J 6 bases; bases outside gene matches: 9. DNA for the CDR3: TGTGCCAGCAGCGCGCGGACAGGGGAGAACCATGGCTACACCTTC. This sequence encodes CASSARTGENHGYTF.

The V call is TRBV7-2, the J call TRBJ2-5; no firm D call. CDR3 length equals 14 residues. Per the germline V gene, CDR1 is SGHTA and CDR2 is FQGNSA. V shed 3 bases and J shed 10 bases, with 18 bases lying between them. CDR3 bases: TGTGCCAGCAGCTTCGCTACCGGCGGTCGTCTCCAGTACTTC. It yields the protein CASSFATGGRLQYF.

Notes on this clonotype: At one end the junction does not follow the germline gene, possibly because of a read error. The chain links TRBV7-8 to TRBJ1-4, with D perhaps TRBD1 (5 bases). The CDR3 consists of 14 residues. CDR1 is SGHVS and CDR2 is FQNEAQ in the germline V gene. The CDR3 here is CASSPWGVYEKQFF. The CDR3 coding sequence is TGTGCCAGCAGCCCATGGGGGGTTTATGAAAAACAGTTTTTT. The variable domain in full, with the rest retrieved from reference TRBV7-8 and TRBJ1-4, is GAGVSQSPRYKVAKRGQDVALRCDPISGHVSLFWYQQALGQGPEFLTYFQNEAQLDKSGLPSDRFFAERPEGSVSTLKIQRTQQEDSAVYLCASSPWGVYEKQFFGSGTQLSVL.

The V and J genes are TRBV7-9 and TRBJ2-5, with D possibly called TRBD1 or TRBD2 (5 bases each). The germline CDR1 and CDR2 sequences are SEHNR and FQNEAQ (reference sequence). The CDR3 covers 15 residues. The V end was cut by 3 bases, the J end by 4 bases, with 15 bases between. CDR3 loop: CASSLEMGRLETQYF. CDR3 bases: TGTGCCAGCAGCTTGGAAATGGGACGTTTAGAGACCCAGTACTTC.

The chain joins TRBV7-2 to TRBJ2-7; TRBD2 matches at 8 bases. CDR1 is SGHTA, CDR2 FQGNSA, per germline. V trimming: 6 bases; J trimming: 9 bases; junction bases outside the gene matches: 16. The CDR3 contains 15 residues. The CDR3, as DNA: TGTGCCAGCAGAACAGGTAGCGGGACCTCCTACACGCAGTACTTC. Protein product: CASRTGSGTSYTQYF.

As for this clonotype: Sequence at one end of the junction differs from germline and may be a read error. The rearrangement links TRBV7-8 to TRBJ2-5; D assignment may be TRBD1 or TRBD2 (6 bases each). The CDR3 contains 14 residues. CDR1 and CDR2 (germline): SGHVS, FQNEAQ. Here the CDR3 reads CASSTSEGWDTEAF. The CDR3 nucleotides are TGTGCCAGCAGCACGTCGGAGGGGTGGGACACTGAAGCTTTC.

In its sample, this clonotype was seen many times. The CDR3 loop reads CASRMADRGLTRQPQHF. The CDR3 DNA sequence: TGTGCCAGCAGGATGGCGGACAGGGGGCTGACACGACAGCCCCAGCATTTT. The rearrangement uses TRBV2 and TRBJ1-5, with 11 bases identical to TRBD1. Germline V gene data show CDR1 as SNHLY and CDR2 as FYNNEI. V lost 6 bases, J lost 7 bases, and 14 bases stayed unmatched. This CDR3 region has 17 residues.